The next 14 T cell receptor beta chains were all read from a single sample in a study of cytotoxic CD8 clonotypes in ibrutinib-treated CLL. Sequencing used immunoSEQ multiplex PCR; TCRdb keeps in-frame clones, though not all of them. The data hold approximately 160,000 clones, with approximately 91% observed a single time. This sample comprised PBMCs, obtained at disease progression, from a patient treated with ibrutinib. These receptors were obtained from a human donor with chronic lymphocytic leukemia.

V usage is TRBV4-1 and J usage is TRBJ2-3; tentative D call: TRBD2 (7 bases). The CDR3 spans 16 residues. The germline gives CDR1 MGHRA, CDR2 YSYEKL. V was pared by 4 bases and J by 1 base, with 15 bases between. The CDR3 DNA sequence: TGCGCCAGCAGCCTATCGGTAGGGGGGGGCACAGATACGCAGTATTTT. It yields the protein CASSLSVGGGTDTQYF.

This sequence joins TRBV29-1 and TRBJ1-1, with 7 bases that match TRBD1. Looked up from germline, CDR1 is SQVTM and CDR2 is ANQGSEA. V lost 0 bases and J lost 0; bases outside the gene matches: 10. The length of the CDR3 is 17 residues. The CDR3 nucleotides are TGCAGCGTTGAAGATCTCGGGGCGGGACAGATGAACACTGAAGCTTTCTTT. This sequence encodes CSVEDLGAGQMNTEAFF.

The chain recombines TRBV6-5 with TRBJ1-4; D possibly corresponds to TRBD1 (5 bases). Trimming shortened V by 2 bases and J by 8 bases, and 9 bases separated the two germline ends. Looked up from germline, CDR1 is MNHEY and CDR2 is SVGAGI. CDR3 size: 13 residues. The CDR3 coding sequence is TGTGCCAGCAGTTACCAGGGAGGGGAAAAACTGTTTTTT. Translation gives CASSYQGGEKLFF.

The chain joins TRBV19 to TRBJ2-5; TRBD2 matches 8 bases. The V segment lost 4 bases and the J segment 4 bases; nucleotides outside the gene matches: 5. The length of the CDR3 is 14 residues. CDR1 is LNHDA and CDR2 is SQIVND in the germline V gene (reference sequence). The CDR3: CASSRGSGTETQYF. In DNA, the CDR3 is TGTGCCAGTAGTAGGGGTAGCGGGACAGAGACCCAGTACTTC.

The rearrangement links TRBV19 to TRBJ2-7, with 7 bases matching TRBD1. The CDR3 totals 13 residues. The trim removed 9 bases at V and 4 bases at J, leaving 9 bases unmatched. Germline loops: CDR1 LNHDA, CDR2 SQIVND (reference sequence). The CDR3 reads CARMTVQGYEQYF. In nucleotides, the CDR3 is TGTGCCAGAATGACAGTACAGGGGTACGAGCAGTACTTC. Full variable domain (outside the CDR3, taken from reference TRBV19 and TRBJ2-7): DGGITQSPKYLFRKEGQNVTLSCEQNLNHDAMYWYRQDPGQGLRLIYYSQIVNDFQKGDIAEGYSVSREKKESFPLTVTSAQKNPTAFYLCARMTVQGYEQYFGPGTRLTVT.

This sequence joins TRBV25-1 and TRBJ2-3; D unclear. The V end was cut by 8 bases, the J end by 0 bases, with 9 bases between. Germline CDR1 is MGHDK and CDR2 is SYGVNS. This CDR3 is 13 amino acids long. The CDR3: CASAAQSTDTQYF. The CDR3 coding sequence is TGTGCCAGCGCAGCACAGAGCACAGATACGCAGTATTTT. The complete variable domain, with remaining parts taken from reference TRBV25-1 and TRBJ2-3, reads EADIYQTPRYLVIGTGKKITLECSQTMGHDKMYWYQQDPGMELHLIHYSYGVNSTEKGDLSSESTVSRIRTEHFPLTLESARPSHTSQYLCASAAQSTDTQYFGPGTRLTVL.

The chain links TRBV7-2 to TRBJ2-2, with D uncertain. In germline, CDR1 is SGHTA, CDR2 FQGNSA. CDR3 size: 14 residues. Trimming took off 3 bases at V and 3 bases at J, with 8 bases between the two ends. CDR3 nucleotides: TGTGCCAGCAGCTTTGATCGGGACACCGGGGAGCTGTTTTTT. Its translation is CASSFDRDTGELFF.

This clone was seen a few times. The rearrangement uses TRBV6-1 and TRBJ2-5, with D perhaps matching TRBD2 (5 bases). The germline gives CDR1 MNHNS, CDR2 SASEGT. Deletions cut 4 bases from V and 4 bases from J, with 13 bases between. The CDR3 runs to 14 residues. The CDR3, as DNA: TGTGCCAGCAGTGTGGGTACTAGGGTAGAGACCCAGTACTTC. It yields the protein CASSVGTRVETQYF.

The chain has TRBV25-1 and TRBJ1-2; D is possibly TRBD1 (5 bases). This CDR3 spans 14 amino acids. Germline V CDR1 and CDR2: MGHDK, SYGVNS. V was shortened by 4 bases and J by 6 bases, with 15 bases between the two germline ends. CDR3: CASSGTGTPNGYTF. In nucleotides, the CDR3 is TGTGCCAGCAGTGGTACCGGGACCCCCAATGGCTACACCTTC.

The rearrangement links TRBV5-1 to TRBJ1-2; D is unresolved. The CDR3 is 19 residues long. The V gene lost 3 bases and the J gene lost 2 bases, with 26 bases spanning the gap. Germline loops: CDR1 SGHRS, CDR2 YFSETQ. CDR3 sequence: CASSSALGFSLKGNYGYTF. CDR3 nucleotide sequence: TGCGCCAGCAGCTCAGCCCTGGGATTCTCCCTGAAGGGAAACTATGGCTACACCTTC.

In this sample, this clone turned up once. The CDR3 here is CASSLDFRYEQYF. The CDR3 nucleotides are TGTGCCAGCAGTTTAGACTTTCGGTACGAGCAGTACTTC. The chain links TRBV27 to TRBJ2-7; no clear D. The CDR3 totals 13 residues. Trimming removed 2 bases at V and 4 bases at J, with 9 bases between. Germline-derived CDR1 and CDR2 are MNHEY and SMNVEV (reference sequence).

V and J are TRBV9 and TRBJ2-5; 11 bases match TRBD1. CDR1 SGDLS and CDR2 YYNGEE come from the germline V gene. CDR3 length: 16 amino acids. V was pared by 0 bases and J by 4 bases, with 5 bases of the junction left unmatched. DNA for the CDR3: TGTGCCAGCAGCGTAGGACCGGGACAGGGGGTAGAGACCCAGTACTTC. It translates to CASSVGPGQGVETQYF.

The chain carries TRBV5-1 and TRBJ2-3; 10 bases line up with TRBD2. Germline assignment: CDR1 SGHRS and CDR2 YFSETQ. V gave up 3 bases and J gave up 4 bases; unmatched junction bases: 11. The CDR3 is 17 residues long. CDR3 DNA sequence: TGCGCCAGCAGCTCAATGACTCAAGCGGGAGGGGCAGATACGCAGTATTTT. It yields the protein CASSSMTQAGGADTQYF.

Points on this clone: This sample also contains other DNA sequences that code for the same CDR3. The CDR3 here is CASTRQGRNTEAFF. CDR3 nucleotides: TGTGCCAGCACAAGACAGGGAAGGAACACTGAAGCTTTCTTT. V is TRBV6-1 and J is TRBJ1-1; TRBD1 matches at 7 bases. Germline CDR1 is MNHNS and CDR2 is SASEGT. CDR3 length: 14 residues. With V trimmed by 7 bases and J by 1 base, 6 bases remained unmatched.